These 16 T cell receptor delta chains were sequenced from one sample in a study of intestinal T cells in coeliac disease. BIOMED-2 primers amplified bulk TRD sequences from approximately 150 ng of biopsy DNA. TCRdb applied CATT to the multiplex PCR reads for clone calling. The table includes around 1,500 delta-chain clones, 69% detected once. For each case, the template was genomic DNA from ten roughly 4.8-µm formalin-fixed paraffin-embedded scrolls. The material sequenced was a duodenal biopsy. The source is a human donor with celiac disease.

This clone was found a few times. A far larger clone is off by one base, so a read error is likely. At the DNA level, this CDR3 is encoded by other sequences in the same sample as well. This chain uses TRDV1 with TRDJ1; weak D call: TRDD2 (5 bases). CDR1 TSWWSYY and CDR2 QGS come from the germline V gene. There are 15 residues in the CDR3. CDR3 sequence: CALGEGLPYTDKLIF. For the CDR3, the DNA is TGTGCTCTTGGGGAAGGGCTTCCGTACACCGATAAGCTCATCTTT.

V gene TRDV1 was called; the J gene was not; the table assigns TRDD3, which was not confirmed against the DNA. Germline loops: CDR1 TSWWSYY, CDR2 QGS. The CDR3 is 24 residues long. The CDR3, as DNA: TGTGCTCTTGGGGAACAAGTTCCCAGTAGGGAAGGCACAATGAAACACATCAGTATAAAAACCCTCTTCTTC. It translates to CALGEQVPSREGTMKHISIKTLFF.

This clone is labeled as medium-sized (0.01 to 0.1%). The rearrangement uses TRDV3 and TRDJ1, with D possibly being TRDD2 (6 bases). Germline CDR1 TVYSNPD, CDR2 GDNSRS (reference sequence). With 3 bases removed from V and 3 bases from J, the gap between germline ends came to 35 bases. CDR3 length: 20 amino acids. The CDR3 spells CAFPPLPSPLKRPGSDKLIF. The DNA for the CDR3 is TGTGCCTTCCCCCCCCTTCCGAGTCCCTTGAAGCGACCTGGTTCCGATAAACTCATCTTT.

As regards this clone: The likely explanation is a read error, given a far larger clone one base away. The sample holds other DNA sequences that translate to the same CDR3. This chain connects TRDV1 to TRDJ1; 13 bases agree with TRDD3. CDR3 length equals 19 residues. CDR1 is TSWWSYY and CDR2 is QGS in the germline V gene. For the CDR3, the DNA is TGTGCCCTTGGGGTCTCGGCCCCTCCGTACTGGGGGATACGATTACAGCTCATCTTT. Protein: CALGVSAPPYWGIRLQLIF.

With respect to this clone: This likely traces to a read error, being one base from a far larger clone. Other nucleotide sequences in the sample specify the same CDR3. The chain employs TRDV1 and TRDJ1, with D perhaps being TRDD2 or TRDD3 (6 bases each). The CDR3 has 20 amino acids. Germline V lookup: CDR1 TSWWSYY, CDR2 QGS. V shed 2 bases and J shed 3 bases, with 28 bases lying between them. CDR3: CALGEFLDRFWGIHSDKLIF. In DNA, the CDR3 is TGTGCTCTTGGGGAATTCCTAGACCGTTTCTGGGGAATACATTCCGATAAACTCATCTTT.

This clone has just a few counts. This likely stems from a read error, as it lies one base from a far larger clone. Additional DNA sequences in this sample encode the identical CDR3. The V call is TRDV2, the J call TRDJ1; 12 bases map to TRDD3. Unmatched junction bases numbered 20, after V lost 0 bases and J lost 1 base. Germline V gives CDR1 GEAIGNYY, CDR2 EKD. The CDR3 consists of 22 residues. The CDR3 here is CACDTEGGYWGILRACTDKLIF. The CDR3 DNA is TGTGCCTGTGACACCGAGGGCGGGTACTGGGGGATACTAAGGGCGTGCACCGATAAACTCATCTTT.

This clone is labeled as hyperexpanded. Distinct nucleotide sequences in the sample also encode this CDR3. The V and J genes are TRDV2 and TRDJ1; 12 positions agree with TRDD3. CDR1 GEAIGNYY and CDR2 EKD come from the germline V gene. J lost 1 base, V lost 0 bases, and 20 bases had no gene match. The CDR3 consists of 22 residues. CDR3 region: CACDTEGGYWGILRACTDKLIF. The CDR3 DNA follows: TGTGCCTGTGACACCGAAGGCGGGTACTGGGGGATACTAAGGGCGTGCACCGATAAACTCATCTTT.

Written as DNA, the CDR3 is TGTGCTCTTTACCCCGGTGGGGGATACGAGTCCCAGTACACCGATAAACTCATCTTT. Translation: CALYPGGGYESQYTDKLIF. The V call is TRDV1, the J call TRDJ1; 11 nucleotides align to TRDD3. The junction had 17 bases not matched to a gene; V was cut back by 8 bases and J by 0 bases. The CDR3 runs to 19 residues. CDR1 and CDR2 from the germline V gene are TSWWSYY and QGS.

With respect to this clone: A read error is likely here: a far larger clone is one base away. This sequence joins TRDV1 and TRDJ1, with 8 bases aligning to TRDD3. CDR3 length equals 19 residues. Per the germline V gene, CDR1 is TSWWSYY and CDR2 is QGS. J gave up 2 bases and V 1 base, and 15 bases lay outside the gene matches. This chain's CDR3 is CALGEQLTLGDSPTDKLIF. The CDR3 nucleotides read TGTGCTCTTGGGGAACAGCTCACCCTGGGGGACTCTCCTACCGATAAACTCATCTTT.

The chain recombines TRDV1 with TRDJ1; the match to TRDD3 covers 9 bases. This CDR3 spans 22 amino acids. V was pared by 0 bases and J by 0 bases, with 20 bases of the junction left unmatched. Germline CDR1 and CDR2: TSWWSYY and QGS. The CDR3 reads CALGELSYPRWGISGYTDKLIF. For the CDR3, the DNA is TGTGCTCTTGGGGAACTGTCCTACCCCCGGTGGGGGATATCAGGGTACACCGATAAACTCATCTTT.

With respect to this clone: A far larger clone is one nucleotide away, so this likely arose from a read error. The rearrangement links TRDV1 to TRDJ1; D perhaps matches TRDD2 (5 bases). This CDR3 is built from 14 residues. Germline CDR1 is TSWWSYY and CDR2 is QGS. The CDR3 bases are TGTGCTCTTGGGGCCTTCTATAACAGCGATAAATTCATCTTT. Its protein is CALGAFYNSDKFIF.

As concerns this clone: It differs at one base from a far larger clone, so likely a read error. The same CDR3 is also encoded by other DNA sequences in this sample. This chain joins TRDV1 and TRDJ1; 10 bases line up with TRDD3. CDR3 length equals 30 residues. In germline, CDR1 is TSWWSYY, CDR2 QGS. The chain's CDR3 is CALGELYRGVVWSLESLALLGDLKADKLIF. CDR3 DNA: TGTGCCCTTGGGGAACTTTACAGAGGGGTCGTGTGGTCCCTAGAATCTCTAGCGCTACTGGGGGATCTTAAGGCCGATAAACTCATCTTT.

This clone occurred a few times. A far larger clone is off by one base, so a read error is likely. The chain uses TRDV1 and TRDJ1, with TRDD2 identical over 9 bases. V lost 2 bases to trimming and J lost 1 base; unmatched junction nucleotides: 26. The CDR3 is 23 amino acids. Germline values: CDR1 TSWWSYY, CDR2 QGS. Here the CDR3 DNA reads TGTGCTCTTGGGGAAAGTACGAACGGACCTTCCTACGTATGGTGGGGGCCCACCGATAAACTCATCTTT. Its protein product is CALGESTNGPSYVWWGPTDKLIF.

With regard to this clone: This sample also contains other DNA sequences that code for the same CDR3. CDR3: CACDTLGDTSWDTRQMFF. The CDR3 region has the DNA TGTGCCTGTGACACACTGGGGGATACCTCCTGGGACACCCGACAGATGTTTTTC. The V and J genes are TRDV2 and TRDJ3; 12 nucleotides align to TRDD3. The germline V gene encodes CDR1 GEAIGNYY and CDR2 EKD. Trimming removed 1 base from V and 0 bases from J; junction bases left unmatched: 0. This CDR3 has 18 residues.

The J gene was identified as TRDJ1, and no V gene was called; TRDD3 is the table's D call, not checked against the DNA. The length of the CDR3 is 21 residues. The CDR3 sequence: CARTWIVGDLRNSAYTDKLIF. CDR3 DNA sequence: TGTGCCCGTACATGGATAGTGGGGGATCTCAGAAACTCAGCGTACACCGATAAACTCATCTTT.

On this clone itself: A far larger clone is one nucleotide away, so this likely arose from a read error. The CDR3 DNA sequence: TGTGCTCTTGGGTTTCGCCTACCCAGTGGGGGATACGTAGTAGAGTCTCCCCTAGTGGGTTCGGTAGAGCTCATCTTT. Encoded protein: CALGFRLPSGGYVVESPLVGSVELIF. The J gene is TRDJ1, the V gene TRDV1, with 11 bases that match TRDD3. With 5 bases clipped from V and 11 bases from J, the junction kept 46 bases outside the gene matches. This CDR3 has 26 residues. Germline CDR1 and CDR2: TSWWSYY and QGS.